The 15 T cell receptor beta chains below were found in one sample sequenced in a study of blood T cell repertoires in COVID-19. Some clones are missing from TCRdb's copy, which holds only in-frame ones; the method was immunoSEQ multiplex PCR. The sample lists about 170,000 clones, 80% to 90% seen once, with approximately 11% in the top ten. Source material: peripheral blood. The origin of the receptors is a woman aged 55-70 years with COVID-19, enrolled during active disease.

In its sample, this clone was seen once. The V call is TRBV15, the J call TRBJ1-5; D unresolved. The germline V gene has CDR1 LNHNV and CDR2 YYDKDF (reference sequence). The CDR3 is 15 amino acids. The V end was cut by 0 bases, the J end by 1 base, with 7 bases between. CDR3 protein: CATSRDGRSNQPQHF. The CDR3 DNA is TGTGCCACCAGCAGAGATGGGAGGAGCAATCAGCCCCAGCATTTT.

This clone occurred once. V gene TRBV5-1 combines with J gene TRBJ2-5; D possibly corresponds to TRBD2 (6 bases). The CDR3 extends over 19 amino acids. CDR1 and CDR2 from the germline V gene are SGHRS and YFSETQ. The germline V and J ends were trimmed by 0 bases and 5 bases, with 26 bases remaining between them. The CDR3 nucleotides are TGCGCCAGCAGCTTGGATGAGGAGGGCCAAAGAGACCGGGGGGAGACCCAGTACTTC. It is translated as CASSLDEEGQRDRGETQYF.

The table lists this clone with a few counts. This chain links TRBV4-1 with TRBJ2-1; 7 bases fit TRBD1. The CDR3 is made up of 15 amino acids. Germline V gene lookup returns CDR1 MGHRA and CDR2 YSYEKL. Trimming at V came to 3 bases and at J to 7 bases, leaving 9 bases not matched to a gene. The CDR3 sequence is CASSQADRRINEQFF. The CDR3 DNA reads TGCGCCAGCAGCCAGGCGGACAGGCGGATAAATGAGCAGTTCTTC.

This clone was counted between two and nine times. This sequence joins TRBV19 and TRBJ1-1; no clear D gene. V lost 1 base to trimming and J lost 7 bases, with 10 bases between them. CDR3 length equals 13 residues. Germline V gene data show CDR1 as LNHDA and CDR2 as SQIVND (reference sequence). The CDR3 DNA sequence: TGTGCCAGTAGTATAGGGTGGCGGAATGAAGCTTTCTTT. It specifies CASSIGWRNEAFF. Full variable domain (rest looked up from reference TRBV19 and TRBJ1-1): DGGITQSPKYLFRKEGQNVTLSCEQNLNHDAMYWYRQDPGQGLRLIYYSQIVNDFQKGDIAEGYSVSREKKESFPLTVTSAQKNPTAFYLCASSIGWRNEAFFGQGTRLTVV.

The chain has TRBV2 and TRBJ2-5, with D perhaps matching TRBD2 (6 bases). The CDR3 loop spans 11 amino acids. Germline V gene sequence: CDR1 SNHLY, CDR2 FYNNEI. V gave up 6 bases and J gave up 7 bases, with 9 bases separating them. Here the CDR3 reads CASREGLTQYF. Here the CDR3 DNA reads TGTGCCAGCAGGGAGGGACTGACCCAGTACTTC.

J is TRBJ2-5 and V is TRBV3-1 (or the pseudogene TRBV3-2); tentatively, D is TRBD2 (6 bases). The V end lost 4 bases, the J end lost 6 bases, and 18 bases lay between the germline ends. From germline, CDR1 is LGHDT and CDR2 YNNKEL (reference sequence). The CDR3 loop spans 15 amino acids. CDR3 nucleotide sequence: TGTGCCAGCAGCCGAGGGACTGGGGCCAGTAAGACCCAGTACTTC. It encodes CASSRGTGASKTQYF.

This chain uses TRBV7-2 with TRBJ2-7; 7 nucleotides agree with TRBD2. CDR3 length equals 16 residues. After removal of 5 bases from V and 1 base from J, the junction contained 11 bases not matched to a gene. Germline CDR1 and CDR2: SGHTA and FQGNSA. The CDR3 DNA sequence: TGTGCCAGCAGCACCGACGGTGGGGGGGTTTCCTACGAGCAGTACTTC. As protein: CASSTDGGGVSYEQYF.

Here the CDR3 DNA reads TGCGCCAGCAGCTTAACGGCAGGGGGCGAGACCCAGTACTTC. As protein: CASSLTAGGETQYF. J is TRBJ2-5 and V is TRBV5-1; 8 positions agree with TRBD1. Germline-derived CDR1 and CDR2 are SGHRS and YFSETQ. CDR3 length: 14 residues. The J segment lost 5 bases and the V segment lost 2 bases, leaving 5 bases of the junction unmatched.

The V call is TRBV6-5, the J call TRBJ2-1, with 13 nucleotides matching TRBD2. The V gene's germline CDR1 is MNHEY and CDR2 SVGAGI. The CDR3 is made up of 14 amino acids. The V segment lost 6 bases and the J segment 7 bases; nucleotides outside the gene matches: 3. In DNA form, the CDR3 reads TGTGCCAGCAGGGGACTAGCGGGAACGAATGAGCAGTTCTTC. Residues: CASRGLAGTNEQFF.

V is TRBV19 and J is TRBJ1-5, with D tentatively TRBD1 (6 bases). The CDR3 is 15 amino acids. V was pared by 2 bases and J by 1 base, with 9 bases between. The germline CDR1 and CDR2 sequences are LNHDA and SQIVND (reference sequence). The CDR3 DNA follows: TGTGCCAGTAGTATATCAGGGGCCAGCAATCAGCCCCAGCATTTT. It encodes CASSISGASNQPQHF. Full variable domain (outside the CDR3, taken from reference TRBV19 and TRBJ1-5): DGGITQSPKYLFRKEGQNVTLSCEQNLNHDAMYWYRQDPGQGLRLIYYSQIVNDFQKGDIAEGYSVSREKKESFPLTVTSAQKNPTAFYLCASSISGASNQPQHFGDGTRLSIL.

V gene TRBV7-2 combines with J gene TRBJ2-7, with D tentatively TRBD2 (7 bases). Trimming shortened V by 2 bases and J by 6 bases, and 20 bases separated the two germline ends. CDR3 length equals 16 residues. Germline loops: CDR1 SGHTA, CDR2 FQGNSA. CDR3 residues: CASSLMGGGSNSEQYF. The CDR3 bases are TGTGCCAGCAGCTTAATGGGCGGGGGCAGTAACTCCGAGCAGTACTTC. Supplemented by reference TRBV7-2 and TRBJ2-7, the full variable domain reads GAGVSQSPSNKVTEKGKDVELRCDPISGHTALYWYRQSLGQGLEFLIYFQGNSAPDKSGLPSDRFSAERTGGSVSTLTIQRTQQEDSAVYLCASSLMGGGSNSEQYFGPGTRLTVT.

This rearrangement joins TRBV5-1 to TRBJ2-1; the D gene is possibly TRBD2 (6 bases). The V end lost 0 bases, the J end lost 6 bases, and 10 bases lay between the germline ends. Germline V gene lookup returns CDR1 SGHRS and CDR2 YFSETQ. The CDR3 extends over 14 amino acids. This CDR3 reads CASSLAGVSNEQFF. As DNA, the CDR3 is TGCGCCAGCAGCTTGGCGGGAGTCAGCAATGAGCAGTTCTTC. Based on the CDR3 plus reference TRBV5-1 and TRBJ2-1, the full variable domain is KAGVTQTPRYLIKTRGQQVTLSCSPISGHRSVSWYQQTPGQGLQFLFEYFSETQRNKGNFPGRFSGRQFSNSRSEMNVSTLELGDSALYLCASSLAGVSNEQFFGPGTRLTVL.

This chain uses TRBV3-1 (or the pseudogene TRBV3-2) with TRBJ2-1; 12 bases map to TRBD2. CDR3 size: 19 residues. Trimming removed 2 bases from V and 4 bases from J; junction bases left unmatched: 12. CDR1 is LGHDT and CDR2 is YNNKEL in the germline V gene (reference sequence). The CDR3 DNA reads TGTGCCAGCAGCCAATTCCTGCGGGGACTAGCGGGTCCATACAATGAGCAGTTCTTC. Its protein is CASSQFLRGLAGPYNEQFF.

This clone was seen more than once but under ten times. V is TRBV2 and J is TRBJ1-2; a possible D gene is TRBD1 (5 bases). Trimming cost V 4 bases and J 0 bases, with 12 bases left between them. Germline lookup yields CDR1 SNHLY and CDR2 FYNNEI. The CDR3 extends over 15 amino acids. The CDR3 spells CASSGLGLTNYGYTF. The CDR3 DNA reads as TGTGCCAGCAGTGGATTGGGACTGACTAACTATGGCTACACCTTC.

This clone was counted a few times. The V and J genes are TRBV19 and TRBJ2-7, with a weak D call TRBD2 (6 bases). Trimming shortened V by 3 bases and J by 6 bases, and 21 bases separated the two germline ends. Germline loops: CDR1 LNHDA, CDR2 SQIVND (reference sequence). This CDR3 is built from 16 residues. The CDR3 is CASSIGVGQGLTEQYF. As DNA, the CDR3 is TGTGCCAGTAGTATTGGAGTAGGCCAGGGACTGACCGAGCAGTACTTC.